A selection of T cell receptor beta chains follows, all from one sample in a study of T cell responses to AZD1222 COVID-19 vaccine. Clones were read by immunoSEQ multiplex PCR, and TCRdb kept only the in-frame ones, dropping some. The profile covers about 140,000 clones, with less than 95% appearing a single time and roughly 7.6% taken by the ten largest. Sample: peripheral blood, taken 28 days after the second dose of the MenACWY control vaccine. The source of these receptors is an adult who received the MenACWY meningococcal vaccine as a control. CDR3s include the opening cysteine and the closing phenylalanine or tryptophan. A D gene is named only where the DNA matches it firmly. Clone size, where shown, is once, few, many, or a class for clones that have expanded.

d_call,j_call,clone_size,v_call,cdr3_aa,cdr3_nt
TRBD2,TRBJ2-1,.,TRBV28,CASNKGVTSGIGFF,TGTGCCAGCAATAAAGGGGTGACTAGCGGGATTGGGTTCTTC
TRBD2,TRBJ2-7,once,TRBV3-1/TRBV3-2,CASSHGLAGEQYF,TGTGCCAGCAGCCACGGACTAGCGGGGGAGCAGTACTTC
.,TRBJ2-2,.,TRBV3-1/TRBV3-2,CASTSKGNSVTGELFF,TGTGCCAGCACCTCTAAGGGAAACAGTGTAACCGGGGAGCTGTTTTTT
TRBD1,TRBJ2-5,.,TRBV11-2,CASSRQGLTQYF,TGTGCCAGCAGTCGACAGGGGCTGACCCAGTACTTC
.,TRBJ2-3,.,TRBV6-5,CASSYVSSRGDTQYF,TGTGCCAGCAGTTACGTTTCGTCCCGGGGAGATACGCAGTATTTT
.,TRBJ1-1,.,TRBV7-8,CASSRRAGWGDTEAFF,TGTGCCAGCAGCCGTCGCGCCGGATGGGGGGACACTGAAGCTTTCTTT
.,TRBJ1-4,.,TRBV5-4,CASSPGTGEKLFF,TGTGCCAGCAGCCCTGGGACTGGGGAAAAACTGTTTTTT
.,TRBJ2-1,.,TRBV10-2,CASSVTTHNEQFF,TGCGCCAGCAGTGTGACTACCCACAATGAGCAGTTCTTC
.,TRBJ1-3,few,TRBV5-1,CASSPSPGTGNTIYF,TGCGCCAGCAGCCCCTCCCCTGGGACTGGAAACACCATATATTTT
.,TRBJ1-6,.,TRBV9,CASTRTLDSPLHF,TGTGCCAGCACCCGGACCTTGGACTCACCCCTCCACTTT
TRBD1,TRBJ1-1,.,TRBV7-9,CASSLAPGQVNTEAFF,TGTGCCAGCAGCTTAGCCCCGGGACAGGTGAACACTGAAGCTTTCTTT
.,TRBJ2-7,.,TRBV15,CATSRDDRNYEQYF,TGTGCCACCAGCAGAGATGACAGAAACTACGAGCAGTACTTC
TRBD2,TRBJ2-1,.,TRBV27,CASSDSGGGNEQFF,TGTGCCAGCAGTGATTCCGGGGGGGGCAATGAGCAGTTCTTC
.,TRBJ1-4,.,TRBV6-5,CASRRAATNEKLFF,TGTGCCAGCCGAAGGGCCGCAACTAATGAAAAACTGTTTTTT
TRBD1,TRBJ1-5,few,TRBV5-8,CASSSGGQGQRPQHF,TGTGCCAGCAGCTCAGGCGGACAGGGGCAAAGGCCCCAGCATTTT
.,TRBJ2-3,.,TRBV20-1,CSAGAGYTQYF,TGCAGTGCTGGGGCAGGGTATACGCAGTATTTT
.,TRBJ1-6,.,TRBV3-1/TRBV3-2,CASSQGNSPLHF,TGTGCCAGCAGCCAGGGTAATTCACCCCTCCACTTT
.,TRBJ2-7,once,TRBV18,CASSTLGGDGHEQYF,TGTGCCAGCTCAACCCTTGGCGGGGACGGTCACGAGCAGTACTTC
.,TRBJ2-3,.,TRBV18,CASSPPAITDTQYF,TGTGCCAGCTCACCACCGGCCATCACAGATACGCAGTATTTT
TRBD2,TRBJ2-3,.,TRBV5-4,CASSLLGGREDTQYF,TGTGCCAGCAGCTTGTTAGGCGGGAGGGAGGATACGCAGTATTTT
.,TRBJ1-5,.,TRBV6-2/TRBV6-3,CASTPRGSGHQPQHF,TGTGCCAGCACCCCGAGGGGGTCAGGGCATCAGCCCCAGCATTTT
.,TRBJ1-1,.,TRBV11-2,CASSLGLMNTEAFF,TGTGCCAGCAGCTTGGGACTCATGAACACTGAAGCTTTCTTT
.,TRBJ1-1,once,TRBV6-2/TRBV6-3,CASSPSTRQLGTEAFF,TGTGCCAGCAGCCCCTCTACACGGCAGTTAGGCACTGAAGCTTTCTTT
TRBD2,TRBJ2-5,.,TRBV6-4,CARRRGQETQYF,TGTGCCAGACGGCGGGGGCAAGAGACCCAGTACTTC
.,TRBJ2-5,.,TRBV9,CASSSQRTPQETQYF,TGTGCCAGCAGCTCACAACGGACACCCCAAGAGACCCAGTACTTC
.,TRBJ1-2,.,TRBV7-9,CASSFAVLSNYGYTF,TGTGCCAGCAGCTTCGCGGTTTTGTCTAACTATGGCTACACCTTC
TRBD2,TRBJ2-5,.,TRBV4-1,CASSQGGTSGRIQETQYF,TGCGCCAGCAGCCAGGGCGGCACTAGCGGGAGGATCCAAGAGACCCAGTACTTC
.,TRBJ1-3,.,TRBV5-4,CASSLDGSGNTIYF,TGTGCCAGCAGCTTGGACGGCTCTGGAAACACCATATATTTT
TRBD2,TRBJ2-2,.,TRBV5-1,CASSPGTIWTGELFF,TGCGCCAGCAGCCCGGGGACTATTTGGACCGGGGAGCTGTTTTTT
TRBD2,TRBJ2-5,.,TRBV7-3,CASSTLAEETQYF,TGTGCCAGCAGCACCCTAGCGGAAGAGACCCAGTACTTC
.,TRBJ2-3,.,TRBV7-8,CASSYVSRASTDTQYF,TGTGCCAGCAGCTACGTAAGCCGGGCCTCCACAGATACGCAGTATTTT
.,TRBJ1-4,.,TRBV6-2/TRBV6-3,CASSHNGILNEKLFF,TGTGCCAGCAGTCACAACGGGATCCTGAATGAAAAACTGTTTTTT
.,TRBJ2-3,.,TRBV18,CASSPPSTDTQYF,TGTGCCAGCTCACCACCTAGCACAGATACGCAGTATTTT
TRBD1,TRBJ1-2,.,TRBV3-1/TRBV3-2,CASRGAGGHGYTF,TGTGCCAGCAGGGGGGCAGGGGGCCATGGCTACACCTTC
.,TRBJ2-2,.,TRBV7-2,CASSSLAGATGELFF,TGTGCCAGCAGCTCCCTGGCAGGGGCCACCGGGGAGCTGTTTTTT
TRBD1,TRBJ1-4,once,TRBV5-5,CASSSSGTGRGGEEKLFF,TGTGCCAGCAGCTCCTCCGGGACAGGGAGGGGTGGAGAGGAAAAACTGTTTTTT
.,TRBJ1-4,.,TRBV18,CASSPNGLDEKLFF,TGTGCCAGCTCTCCTAACGGACTAGATGAAAAACTGTTTTTT
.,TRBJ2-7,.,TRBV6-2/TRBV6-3,CASSYDPTTTYEQYF,TGTGCCAGCAGTTACGATCCAACAACAACCTACGAGCAGTACTTC
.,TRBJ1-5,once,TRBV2,CASRWTSNQPQHF,TGTGCCAGCAGATGGACTAGCAATCAGCCCCAGCATTTT
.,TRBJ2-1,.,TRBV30,CAWSGSSHSYNEQFF,TGTGCCTGGAGTGGGTCTAGCCACTCCTACAATGAGCAGTTCTTC
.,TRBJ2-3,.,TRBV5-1,CASSLAGADTQYF,TGCGCCAGCAGCCTGGCTGGGGCAGATACGCAGTATTTT